This TCR beta chain was obtained from a study of beta chain features in type 1 diabetes. Overall study findings and caveats: Type 1 diabetes patients showed a moderate but significant shortening of TCRB CDR3s in all four CD4+ subsets.

About 110 mL of blood, on average, came from one heparinised draw per donor. Since all of the isolated RNA was reverse transcribed, expressed TCRB transcripts were what got sequenced. Assay: immunoSEQ multiplex PCR; the TCRdb copy retains only in-frame clones and omits some. The sample carries over 300,000 clones, approximately 10% recorded once. The CDR3 is made up of 14 amino acids. The V gene lost 5 bases and the J gene lost 6 bases, with 17 bases spanning the gap. The V gene's germline CDR1 is SEHNR and CDR2 FQNEAQ (reference sequence). As for this clone: Its target is not known.

The sequencing input was central memory CD4+ T cells from blood. The chain carries TRBV7-9 and TRBJ2-7, with a weak D call TRBD1 (6 bases). The clonotype originates from a man aged 25 to 40 with type 1 diabetes. CDR3 loop: CASSTGTLPGEQYF. CDR3 DNA: TGTGCCAGCAGCACCGGGACACTTCCAGGCGAGCAGTACTTC.